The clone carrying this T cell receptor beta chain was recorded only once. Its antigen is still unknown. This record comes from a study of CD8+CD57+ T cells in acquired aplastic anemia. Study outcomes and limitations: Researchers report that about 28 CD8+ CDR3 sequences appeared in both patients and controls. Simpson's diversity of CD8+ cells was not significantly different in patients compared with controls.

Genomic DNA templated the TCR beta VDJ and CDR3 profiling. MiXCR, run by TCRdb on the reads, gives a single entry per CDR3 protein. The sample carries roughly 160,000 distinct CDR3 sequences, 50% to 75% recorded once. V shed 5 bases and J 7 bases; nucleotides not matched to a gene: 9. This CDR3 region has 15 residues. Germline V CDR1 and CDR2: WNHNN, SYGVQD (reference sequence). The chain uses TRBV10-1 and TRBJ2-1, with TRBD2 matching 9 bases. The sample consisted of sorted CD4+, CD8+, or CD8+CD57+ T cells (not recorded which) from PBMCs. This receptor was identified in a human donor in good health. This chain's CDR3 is CASSICGRAGNEQFF. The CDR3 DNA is TGCGCCAGCAGTATTTGCGGGAGGGCCGGAAATGAGCAGTTCTTC.